This is a list of T cell receptor beta chains from one sample in a study of low-dose radiotherapy and immunotherapy resistance in tumors. Via MiXCR, TCRdb re-called the reads, giving one row per CDR3 protein. The repertoire holds 95,000 to 100,000 distinct CDR3 sequences, with less than 25% as singletons. Sequencing used PBMCs, obtained after low-dose radiotherapy plus immunotherapy. The source is a male donor with prostate cancer. CDR3s include the opening cysteine and the closing phenylalanine or tryptophan. The D gene is left open where the match is weak. The size of a clone is reported for some rows only, either as once, few or many, or as a class for expanded clones.

>12|TRBJ2-1|-|TRBV2|many
CASSWGNNEQFF
TGTGCCAGCAGTTGGGGGAACAATGAGCAGTTCTTC
>12|TRBJ2-3|-|TRBV11-2|-
CASSYSTDTQYF
TGTGCCAGCAGTTACAGCACAGATACGCAGTATTTT
>17|TRBJ1-4|TRBD1|TRBV5-4|-
CASSLETGTATNEKLFF
TGTGCCAGCAGCTTGGAGACAGGGACCGCAACTAATGAAAAACTGTTTTTT
>16|TRBJ2-3|TRBD2|TRBV20-1|-
CSASATLLAATDTQYF
TGCAGTGCTAGTGCAACCCTCCTAGCGGCCACAGATACGCAGTATTTT
>14|TRBJ1-1|-|TRBV19|many
CASSTFPSNTEAFF
TGTGCCAGTAGTACTTTCCCTTCGAACACTGAAGCTTTCTTT
>17|TRBJ2-3|-|TRBV6-5|many
CASSPWTTGSSADTQYF
TGTGCCAGCAGTCCCTGGACTACCGGCTCGTCAGCAGATACGCAGTATTTT
>16|TRBJ2-7|-|TRBV2|many
CASRPPGGHLGGEQYF
TGTGCCAGCAGGCCCCCGGGGGGCCACCTGGGCGGCGAGCAGTACTTC
>16|TRBJ2-1|TRBD2|TRBV19|many
CASSSPRGARRGEQFF
TGTGCCAGTAGTTCCCCGCGGGGGGCTCGGAGGGGGGAGCAGTTCTTC
>18|TRBJ2-1|TRBD2|TRBV7-2|many
CASSLGKGGLAVTSEQFF
TGTGCCAGCAGCTTAGGAAAGGGGGGACTAGCGGTTACATCAGAGCAGTTCTTC
>13|TRBJ2-1|TRBD2|TRBV14|many
CASSQDWGTSEIF
TGTGCCAGCAGCCAAGATTGGGGGACTAGCGAGATCTTC
>17|TRBJ2-3|TRBD2|TRBV9|many
CASSGRGLAGITDTQYF
TGTGCCAGCAGCGGCAGAGGGCTAGCGGGGATCACAGATACGCAGTATTTT
>15|TRBJ2-1|TRBD2|TRBV12-3/TRBV12-4|few
CATVAGGGWGGEQFF
TGTGCCACCGTGGCGGGCGGTGGGTGGGGGGGAGAGCAGTTCTTC
>19|TRBJ2-3|-|TRBV20-1|many
CSARDLFGAYKGSTDTQYF
TGCAGTGCTAGAGATCTGTTCGGGGCCTACAAGGGGAGCACAGATACGCAGTATTTT
>15|TRBJ1-4|-|TRBV2|many
CASSGRLATNEKLFF
TGTGCCAGCAGTGGGAGGCTTGCAACTAATGAAAAACTGTTTTTT
>14|TRBJ2-1|TRBD2|TRBV7-2|-
CASSTGLEGNEQFF
TGTGCCAGCAGCACGGGACTAGAGGGCAATGAGCAGTTCTTC
>12|TRBJ1-2|-|TRBV7-9|many
CASSLDSYGYTF
TGTGCCAGCAGCTTGGACAGCTATGGCTACACCTTC
>12|TRBJ2-1|-|TRBV28|-
CASSLSQTEEFF
TGTGCCAGCAGTTTATCTCAGACCGAGGAGTTCTTC
>19|TRBJ2-5|-|TRBV24-1|-
CATSDLRDRGRPGGETQYF
TGTGCCACCAGTGATTTGCGAGACAGGGGACGACCGGGGGGAGAGACCCAGTACTTC
>15|TRBJ1-1|-|TRBV7-9|many
CASSAGPDTNTEAFF
TGTGCCAGCAGCGCCGGGCCGGATACGAACACTGAAGCTTTCTTT
>18|TRBJ2-3|-|TRBV5-1|many
CASSLTRSGSVGADTQYF
TGCGCCAGCAGCTTGACGCGTTCGGGCTCAGTTGGAGCAGATACGCAGTATTTT
>13|TRBJ1-1|-|TRBV7-8|many
CASSPQVGLEAFF
TGTGCCAGCAGCCCACAAGTAGGGCTTGAAGCTTTCTTT
>15|TRBJ1-4|TRBD1|TRBV5-1|many
CASSLVGTGDEKLFF
TGCGCCAGCAGCTTGGTGGGGACAGGGGATGAAAAACTGTTTTTT
>13|TRBJ1-2|-|TRBV18|many
CASSPNRDDGYTF
TGTGCCAGCTCACCGAATCGGGACGATGGCTACACCTTC
>15|TRBJ2-7|TRBD2|TRBV2|many
CASEGGGRASYEQYF
TGTGCCAGCGAAGGCGGGGGGCGGGCGAGCTACGAGCAGTACTTC
>12|TRBJ2-7|-|TRBV3-1|many
CASSQGDYEQYF
TGTGCCAGCAGCCAAGGGGACTACGAGCAGTACTTC
>11|TRBJ1-2|TRBD1|TRBV2|many
CAGGTGRGYTF
TGTGCCGGAGGGACAGGGCGCGGCTACACCTTC
>13|TRBJ1-6|-|TRBV4-1|many
CASSQDLRPPLHF
TGCGCCAGCAGCCAAGACTTACGGCCACCCCTCCACTTT
>18|TRBJ1-1|-|TRBV27|many
CASSLDQDGQPANTEAFF
TGTGCCAGCAGTTTGGACCAAGACGGACAACCGGCGAACACTGAAGCTTTCTTT
>15|TRBJ1-1|TRBD1|TRBV20-1|-
CSAKGQGRVYTEAFF
TGCAGTGCTAAGGGACAGGGACGAGTGTACACTGAAGCTTTCTTT
>13|TRBJ1-5|-|TRBV12-3/TRBV12-4|many
CASSLRPDQPQHF
TGTGCCAGCAGTTTACGGCCGGATCAGCCCCAGCATTTT
>20|TRBJ2-1|-|TRBV4-1|many
CASSQGFSIRRGLLDNEQFF
TGCGCCAGCAGCCAAGGATTTAGTATACGGCGGGGACTCCTTGACAATGAGCAGTTCTTC
>14|TRBJ2-5|-|TRBV20-1|many
CSAPSPGLGETQYF
TGCAGTGCCCCTAGCCCCGGACTGGGAGAGACCCAGTACTTC
>16|TRBJ2-6|-|TRBV3-1|many
CASSDRPSSGANVLTF
TGTGCCAGCAGCGACAGGCCTTCCTCTGGGGCCAACGTCCTGACTTTC
>15|TRBJ2-7|-|TRBV2|-
CASSELYSATYEQYF
TGTGCCAGCAGTGAACTTTACAGCGCCACCTACGAGCAGTACTTC
>14|TRBJ2-5|TRBD2|TRBV20-1|many
CSARPGGGEETQYF
TGCAGTGCTAGACCGGGCGGGGGAGAGGAGACCCAGTACTTC
>15|TRBJ2-5|-|TRBV4-1|many
CASSQERGVGETQYF
TGCGCCAGCAGCCAGGAGCGAGGGGTAGGAGAGACCCAGTACTTC
>12|TRBJ1-1|-|TRBV3-1|many
CASSQEGGEAFF
TGTGCCAGCAGCCAAGAGGGGGGGGAAGCTTTCTTT
>16|TRBJ2-1|TRBD2|TRBV20-1|-
CSASGSGGASYNEQFF
TGCAGTGCTAGCGGTAGCGGGGGGGCCTCCTACAATGAGCAGTTCTTC
>14|TRBJ1-3|TRBD1|TRBV20-1|few
CSAVPGQGAYTIYF
TGCAGTGCTGTACCGGGACAGGGGGCTTACACCATATATTTT
>20|TRBJ2-1|-|TRBV5-1|many
CASSPILRRLAISRWNEQFF
TGCGCCAGCAGCCCTATCCTCCGAAGGCTAGCGATCAGTCGTTGGAATGAGCAGTTCTTC
>18|TRBJ2-3|TRBD1|TRBV5-1|medium-sized
CASSSPFIDRALTDTQYF
TGTGCCAGCAGTTCCCCTTTCATCGACAGGGCCCTCACAGATACGCAGTATTTT
>14|TRBJ2-3|TRBD2|TRBV6-2/TRBV6-3|many
CASGEGPSPDTQYF
TGTGCCAGCGGGGAGGGACCTTCGCCAGATACGCAGTATTTT
>13|TRBJ2-5|-|TRBV15|few
CATSPTFQETQYF
TGTGCCACCAGCCCAACCTTCCAAGAGACCCAGTACTTC
>15|TRBJ2-5|TRBD2|TRBV2|many
CASSGLAGGLETQYF
TGTGCCAGCAGCGGACTAGCGGGGGGGCTTGAGACCCAGTACTTC
>14|TRBJ2-5|TRBD2|TRBV12-3/TRBV12-4|few
CASTSRTSQETQYF
TGTGCCAGCACCTCTCGGACTAGTCAAGAGACCCAGTACTTC
>16|TRBJ1-2|-|TRBV14|many
CASSPRGGGYGYGYTF
TGTGCCAGCAGCCCTCGCGGGGGAGGCTACGGCTATGGCTACACCTTC
>12|TRBJ2-1|-|TRBV2|many
CASRLVGYEQFF
TGTGCCAGCCGGCTAGTGGGTTATGAGCAGTTCTTC
>14|TRBJ2-1|TRBD2|TRBV9|many
CASSRAGGRGEQFF
TGTGCCAGCAGCCGAGCGGGGGGGCGTGGTGAGCAGTTCTTC
>18|TRBJ2-1|TRBD2|TRBV6-1|-
CAISERTSGGAAYNEQFF
TGTGCCATCAGTGAGAGGACTAGCGGGGGGGCCGCCTACAATGAGCAGTTCTTC
>12|TRBJ1-5|-|TRBV6-2/TRBV6-3|few
CASSYSDTLQHF
TGTGCCAGCAGTTACTCGGACACCCTCCAGCATTTT
>16|TRBJ2-6|TRBD1|TRBV2|many
CASSDRTGRGANVLTF
TGTGCCAGCAGTGATCGGACAGGGAGGGGGGCCAACGTCCTGACTTTC
>12|TRBJ1-5|TRBD1|TRBV7-2|many
CASSRPTGTQHF
TGTGCCAGCAGCCGACCGACAGGGACCCAGCATTTT
>17|TRBJ2-7|TRBD2|TRBV19|many
CASSNPRSTSGGDEQYF
TGTGCCAGTAGTAACCCCCGGTCGACTAGCGGGGGGGACGAGCAGTACTTC
>10|TRBJ1-1|-|TRBV6-1|many
CASSEATSAF
TGTGCCAGCAGTGAAGCTACATCCGCCTTT
>19|TRBJ2-3|-|TRBV7-6|many
CASSLGSSGASSHTDTQYF
TGTGCCAGCAGCTTAGGTAGTTCGGGCGCTAGCTCTCACACAGATACGCAGTATTTT
>14|TRBJ2-7|TRBD2|TRBV5-1|many
CASSPGGHSYEQYF
TGCGCCAGCAGCCCGGGAGGGCACTCCTACGAGCAGTACTTC
>15|TRBJ1-2|-|TRBV6-2/TRBV6-3|-
CASSSQQEPWGGYTF
TGTGCCAGCAGTTCCCAACAGGAGCCTTGGGGTGGCTACACCTTC
>20|TRBJ2-3|-|TRBV11-2|-
CASSGRRGGGSLYRTDTQYF
TGTGCCAGCAGCGGGCGGCGAGGCGGGGGCTCCCTGTATCGCACAGATACGCAGTATTTT
>15|TRBJ2-7|TRBD2|TRBV5-1|many
CASSPGTSGGGEQYF
TGCGCCAGCAGCCCCGGGACTAGCGGGGGAGGCGAGCAGTACTTC
>14|TRBJ2-2|TRBD1|TRBV5-1|many
CASLQGANTGELFF
TGCGCCAGCCTACAGGGGGCGAACACCGGGGAGCTGTTTTTT